One and the same sample provided the 8 T cell receptor beta chains below, sequenced in a study of response to subunit inactivated influenza vaccine. TCRdb reprocessed the RT-PCR reads with MiXCR, giving one entry per CDR3 protein. The table lists around 530,000 distinct CDR3 sequences, over 9.5% of them singletons. The source material was PBMCs from blood, sampled on the day of vaccination. The receptors stem from a man aged 50-60 years who received an inactivated influenza vaccine.

This clonotype was found many times. This chain uses TRBV20-1 with TRBJ2-3; D is undetermined. V lost 2 bases, J lost 8 bases, and 11 bases lay in between. CDR3 length equals 12 residues. Germline assignment: CDR1 DFQATT and CDR2 SNEGSKA (reference sequence). The CDR3 nucleotides read TGCAGTGCTAGACCCAGTAAGGCTACGCAGTATTTT. The encoded protein is CSARPSKATQYF.

This clonotype was seen at least ten times. For the CDR3, the DNA is TGCAGCGTTCGTCTCGGAGCAAACACCGGGGAGCTGTTTTTT. It is translated as CSVRLGANTGELFF. The V call is TRBV29-1, the J call TRBJ2-2, with D uncertain. Trimming took 5 bases from V and 2 from J, leaving 12 bases between them. Germline assignment: CDR1 SQVTM and CDR2 ANQGSEA. CDR3 length equals 14 residues.

In its sample, this clonotype was seen many times. This chain joins TRBV5-1 and TRBJ2-1; 9 bases fit TRBD1. Looked up from germline, CDR1 is SGHRS and CDR2 is YFSETQ. The CDR3 has 15 residues. Losses at the gene ends were 0 bases for V and 5 bases for J; bases not matched to a gene: 3. The CDR3: CASSLGTGANNEQFF. The CDR3 coding sequence is TGCGCCAGCAGCTTGGGGACAGGGGCTAACAATGAGCAGTTCTTC.

Worth noting for this clonotype: This may come from a read error, since a much larger clone is one base off. V and J are TRBV24-1 and TRBJ2-7, with TRBD1 matching 7 bases. The CDR3 is 17 residues long. Germline CDR1 is KGHDR and CDR2 is SFDVKD. The CDR3 loop reads CATSDYYGQEPAYEQHF. CDR3 nucleotides: TGTGCCACCAGTGATTACTATGGACAGGAGCCTGCCTACGAGCAGCACTTC.

In the case of this clonotype: A much larger clonotype is one base distant, so this may be a read error. The chain employs TRBV4-2 and TRBJ1-1; D ambiguous. The length of the CDR3 is 14 residues. The germline CDR1 and CDR2 sequences are LGHNA and YNFKEQ. CDR3 DNA: TGTGCCAGCACCCAAGATCGGAGGGTCACTGAAGCTTTCTTT. Amino acids: CASTQDRRVTEAFF.

This clonotype was seen only once. The rearrangement joins TRBV12-3 or TRBV12-4 to TRBJ2-5; 7 bases are a match to TRBD1. With V trimmed by 8 bases and J by 1 base, 1 base remained unmatched. This CDR3 contains 12 residues. The CDR3 is CASGTAQETQYF. CDR3 coding DNA: TGTGCCAGCGGGACAGCCCAAGAGACCCAGTACTTC.

As for this clonotype: The junction and the germline gene differ at one end; a read error may be behind it. The chain joins TRBV7-7 to TRBJ1-1; D is possibly TRBD1 (6 bases). Germline V CDR1 and CDR2: SSHAT, FNYEAQ (reference sequence). CDR3 size: 13 residues. The CDR3 DNA reads as TGTGCTAGCAGCCGGACAGAGAACACTGAAGCTTGCTTT. It specifies CASSRTENTEACF.

This clonotype was observed a few times. The V call is TRBV4-3, the J call TRBJ2-2, with 10 bases aligning to TRBD2. Trimming took 2 bases from V and 6 from J; bases not matched to a gene: 9. This CDR3 contains 17 residues. Per the germline V gene, CDR1 is LGHNA and CDR2 is YSLEER. CDR3 DNA sequence: TGCGCCAGCAGCCAAATCCTTAGCGGGGGGATCGCCGGGGAGCTGTTTTTT. Protein sequence: CASSQILSGGIAGELFF.